This T cell receptor beta chain stems from a study of breast tumors, draining lymph nodes, adjacent tissues. Study-wide points: Most tumor T cells seemingly derive from lymph node, then expand in tumor.

Axillary draining lymph nodes of breast cancer patients supplied the node samples. The CDR3 is 16 amino acids. The ends lost 3 bases at V and 4 bases at J; junction bases unmatched: 9. Germline V gives CDR1 MGHRA, CDR2 YSYEKL. Concerning this clonotype: Its antigen remains unidentified.

In TCRdb, the multiplex PCR reads were re-called with MiXCR into one record per CDR3 protein. The sample records over 130,000 distinct CDR3 sequences, less than 35% being singletons. The receptor was derived from a female donor with breast cancer. Some clones in this sample may be carry-over from other donors' samples. The chain joins TRBV4-1 to TRBJ2-3; 8 bases fit TRBD1. The specimen was axillary lymph node tissue. CDR3: CASSQFARGLADTQYF. The CDR3, as DNA: TGCGCCAGCAGCCAGTTTGCCAGGGGGCTCGCAGATACGCAGTATTTT.